Below, one TCR beta chain is given with its context. This entry belongs to a study of blood T cell repertoires in COVID-19. The wider study: The United States, Italy and Spain provided the acute and convalescent COVID-19 samples.

The germline V gene has CDR1 LGHNA and CDR2 YSLEER. The CDR3 loop spans 15 amino acids. The V and J ends lost 0 bases and 5 bases respectively, with 10 bases between them. Authors' methods: The authors estimated nucleated cell counts from reference gene primer amplification. The assay was immunoSEQ multiplex PCR, and TCRdb's table has in-frame clones only and misses some. V and J calls and clone size are copied from that table; D and trimming were computed from the DNA. The table has some 340,000 clones, approximately 91% seen once. The age range of participants was about 18 to 90 years, with residence in about 25 US areas. Participants' own reports of clinical history determined their cohort assignment.

The V call is TRBV4-3, the J call TRBJ1-4; D may be TRBD1 (6 bases). The TCR comes from a woman aged 25 to 39 who had been exposed to COVID-19. The sample taken for sequencing was PBMCs or T cells enriched from blood (not recorded which). The CDR3 sequence: CASSQDRGWNEKLFF. DNA for the CDR3: TGCGCCAGCAGCCAAGACAGGGGATGGAATGAAAAACTGTTTTTT.